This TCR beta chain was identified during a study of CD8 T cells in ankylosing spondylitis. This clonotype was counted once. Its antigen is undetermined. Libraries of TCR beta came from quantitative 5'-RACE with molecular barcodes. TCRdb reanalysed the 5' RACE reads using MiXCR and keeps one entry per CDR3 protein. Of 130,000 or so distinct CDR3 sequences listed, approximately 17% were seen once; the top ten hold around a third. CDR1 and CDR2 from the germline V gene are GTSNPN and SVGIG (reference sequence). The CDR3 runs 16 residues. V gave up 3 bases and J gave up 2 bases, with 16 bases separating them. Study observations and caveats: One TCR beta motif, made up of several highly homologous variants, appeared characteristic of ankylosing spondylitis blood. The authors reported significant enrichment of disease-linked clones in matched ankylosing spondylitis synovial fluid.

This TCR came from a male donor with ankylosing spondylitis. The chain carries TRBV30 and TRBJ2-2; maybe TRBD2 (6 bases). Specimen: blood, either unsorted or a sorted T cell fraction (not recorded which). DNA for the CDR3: TGTGCCTGGAGCCCGATTTCCGGGAGAAACACCGGGGAGCTGTTTTTT. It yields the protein CAWSPISGRNTGELFF.